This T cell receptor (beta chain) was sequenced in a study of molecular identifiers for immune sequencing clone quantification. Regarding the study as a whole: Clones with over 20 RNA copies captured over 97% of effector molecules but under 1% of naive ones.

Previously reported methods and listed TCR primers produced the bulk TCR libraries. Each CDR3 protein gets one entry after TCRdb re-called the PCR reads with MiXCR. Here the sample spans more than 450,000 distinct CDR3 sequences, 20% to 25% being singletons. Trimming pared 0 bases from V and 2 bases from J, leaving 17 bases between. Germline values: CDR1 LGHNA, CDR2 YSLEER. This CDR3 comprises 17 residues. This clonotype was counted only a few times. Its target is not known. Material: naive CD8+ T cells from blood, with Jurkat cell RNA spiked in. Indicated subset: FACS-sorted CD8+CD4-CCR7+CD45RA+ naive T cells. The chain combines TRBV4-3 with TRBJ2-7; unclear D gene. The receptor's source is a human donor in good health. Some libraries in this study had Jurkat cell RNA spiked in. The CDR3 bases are TGCGCCAGCAGCCAAGATGGTGTCGGATCAACAGCCTACGAGCAGTACTTC. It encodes CASSQDGVGSTAYEQYF.